The clone carrying this T cell receptor (beta chain) was detected once. Its antigen is unidentified. 13 Jbeta primers and 60 Vbeta primers were used for the PCR. Using immunoSEQ multiplex PCR, the repertoire was profiled, and TCRdb retains in-frame clones only, with some absent. This table has about 160,000 clones, 75% to 80% appearing once. This CDR3 contains 13 residues. V was pared by 0 bases and J by 5 bases, with 5 bases between. The V gene's germline CDR1 is MNHNY and CDR2 SVGAGI (reference sequence). The record originates from a study of cytomegalovirus exposure and HLA in healthy donors. For the study at large: Earlier results showed 117 million unique TCR beta sequences derived from some 190 million T cells. Study results and caveats: A missense DCLRE1C variant was associated with V- and J-gene trimming of TCR beta chains in a later analysis, and an independent cohort replicated the association.

Donors were ostensibly healthy at sampling, although undocumented immune exposures were probable. The chain is built from TRBV6-6 and TRBJ2-1; D uncertain. This sequence was found in a woman aged 50 to 60 in good health and CMV-seropositive. Material: PBMCs. This chain's CDR3 is CASSYSFNNEQFF. Here the CDR3 DNA reads TGTGCCAGCAGTTACTCGTTTAACAATGAGCAGTTCTTC.